This passage covers 29 T cell receptor beta chains from one sample sequenced in a study of T cell responses to AZD1222 COVID-19 vaccine (dated by TCRdb to the early 2020s). This specimen's time point label, per the study, means: baseline before first vaccination. The sample's treatment or condition label is to be understood as: meningococcal conjugate vaccine given as trial control. Libraries were built with the immunoSEQ multiplex PCR assay. This is the immuneACCESS table as TCRdb keeps it, with only in-frame sequences that have V and J called. A part of the clones is gone; compared with another copy, unresolved V genes explain less than half, and the rest is unexplained. This sample comprises 95,000 to 150,000 clones, roughly 90% of them detected only once. The biggest ten clones account for 11% of the sample. Sequences were derived from peripheral blood, sampled on day 0 of MenACWY control vaccination. The receptors were gathered from an adult in good health.

The chain combines TRBV11-2 with TRBJ2-5, with D possibly matching TRBD2 (5 bases). V lost 1 base and J lost 10, with 16 bases in between. Per the germline V gene, CDR1 is SGHAT and CDR2 is FQNNGV. This CDR3 has 14 residues. CDR3 bases: TGTGCCAGCAGCTTAGTTGGGAGTGCTGGGAACCAGTACTTC. Protein product: CASSLVGSAGNQYF.

The gene calls are TRBV7-3 and TRBJ2-1; 7 bases fit TRBD2. In germline, CDR1 is SGHTA, CDR2 FQGTGA. The ends lost 4 bases at V and 9 bases at J; junction bases unmatched: 9. The CDR3 spans 14 residues. The CDR3 nucleotides are TGTGCCAGCAGCTCCGGACTAGGAACCGGTGAGCAGTTCTTC. Translated: CASSSGLGTGEQFF.

The CDR3 DNA sequence: TGTGCCTGGGACCGAGGAGCGAATGAGCAGTTCTTC. Translated, it gives CAWDRGANEQFF. The chain is built from TRBV30 and TRBJ2-1, with D uncertain. The CDR3 length is 12 residues. From germline, CDR1 is GTSNPN and CDR2 SVGIG (reference sequence). The V and J ends lost 5 bases and 7 bases respectively, with 12 bases between them.

This clone showed up just once. This rearrangement joins TRBV7-8 to TRBJ2-7; D is possibly TRBD2 (6 bases). Germline CDR1 is SGHVS and CDR2 is FQNEAQ. The CDR3 loop spans 16 amino acids. V lost 2 bases and J 2 bases, leaving 16 bases between the germline ends. The CDR3 region is CASSLQSGAGTYEQYF. CDR3 DNA sequence: TGTGCCAGCAGCTTACAGTCCGGTGCGGGAACCTACGAGCAGTACTTC.

The V gene is TRBV2, the J gene TRBJ1-5; 9 bases agree with TRBD1. Germline V CDR1 and CDR2: SNHLY, FYNNEI. This CDR3 has 14 amino acids. V was clipped by 5 bases and J by 6 bases; unmatched bases: 5. The CDR3 loop reads CASSRDREGQPQHF. The CDR3 coding sequence is TGTGCCAGCAGTAGGGACAGGGAGGGTCAGCCCCAGCATTTT.

V gene TRBV7-2 combines with J gene TRBJ2-3; 13 bases agree with TRBD2. CDR1 is SGHTA, CDR2 FQGNSA, per germline. Unmatched junction bases numbered 4, after V lost 0 bases and J lost 1 base. The CDR3 has 18 amino acids. Here the CDR3 reads CASSLATSGRVGTDTQYF. The CDR3 bases are TGTGCCAGCAGCTTAGCCACTAGCGGGAGGGTTGGCACAGATACGCAGTATTTT.

The gene calls are TRBV7-2 and TRBJ1-1; D is unresolved. The germline V gene has CDR1 SGHTA and CDR2 FQGNSA. This CDR3 spans 16 amino acids. Trimming took 4 bases from V and 1 from J, leaving 16 bases between them. The CDR3 sequence: CASSSTIRTGNTEAFF. The CDR3 DNA reads TGTGCCAGCAGCTCAACAATCCGGACGGGGAACACTGAAGCTTTCTTT. The variable domain in full, completed from reference TRBV7-2 and TRBJ1-1, reads GAGVSQSPSNKVTEKGKDVELRCDPISGHTALYWYRQSLGQGLEFLIYFQGNSAPDKSGLPSDRFSAERTGGSVSTLTIQRTQQEDSAVYLCASSSTIRTGNTEAFFGQGTRLTVV.

The chain has TRBV7-2 and TRBJ2-5, with 7 bases matching TRBD2. The V segment lost 2 bases and the J segment 4 bases; nucleotides outside the gene matches: 10. Looked up from germline, CDR1 is SGHTA and CDR2 is FQGNSA. The CDR3 covers 16 residues. This CDR3 is CASSLRGAGERETQYF. The CDR3, as DNA: TGTGCCAGCAGCTTAAGAGGTGCGGGAGAGCGAGAGACCCAGTACTTC.

The chain carries TRBV5-4 and TRBJ1-3, with 7 bases aligning to TRBD1. The CDR3 is 16 residues long. CDR1 is SGHNT, CDR2 YYREEE, per germline (reference sequence). The V segment lost 4 bases and the J segment 0 bases; nucleotides outside the gene matches: 7. CDR3 protein: CASSGDSPSSGNTIYF. DNA for the CDR3: TGTGCCAGCAGCGGGGACAGTCCTAGCTCTGGAAACACCATATATTTT. The full variable domain, with the rest looked up from reference TRBV5-4 and TRBJ1-3, is ETGVTQSPTHLIKTRGQQVTLRCSSQSGHNTVSWYQQALGQGPQFIFQYYREEENGRGNFPPRFSGLQFPNYSSELNVNALELDDSALYLCASSGDSPSSGNTIYFGEGSWLTVV.

The V call is TRBV5-3, the J call TRBJ1-5, with 11 positions matching TRBD1. TRBV5-3 is an ORF, and what it does is uncertain. The CDR3 runs 17 residues. V dropped 0 bases and J dropped 1; count of bases not matched to a gene: 3. The CDR3 here is CARSLGTGGGSNQPQHF. CDR3 in DNA: TGTGCCAGAAGCTTGGGGACAGGGGGCGGAAGCAATCAGCCCCAGCATTTT.

CDR3: CASSPGQVLARVSGTQYF. Here the CDR3 DNA reads TGTGCCAGCAGCCCAGGACAGGTTTTGGCCAGAGTGTCCGGTACGCAGTATTTT. The rearrangement links TRBV11-3 to TRBJ2-3; 7 bases agree with TRBD1. The V gene's germline CDR1 is SGHNT and CDR2 YENEEA. V was pared by 5 bases and J by 8 bases, with 22 bases of the junction left unmatched. There are 18 residues in the CDR3.

This clone is deemed medium-sized (0.01 to 0.1%). Being one base from a much bigger clone, this may be a read error. Written as DNA, the CDR3 is TGCGCCACCAGCCCCCGGGGTAGCTCAAATGAGCAGTTCTTC. Translating it yields CATSPRGSSNEQFF. The gene calls are TRBV4-3 and TRBJ2-1, with D perhaps matching TRBD2 (5 bases). Germline V gene sequence: CDR1 LGHNA, CDR2 YSLEER. The CDR3 length is 14 residues.

The genes are TRBV29-1 and TRBJ1-2; D is ambiguous. Trimming removed 3 bases at V and 6 bases at J, with 14 bases between. Germline lookup yields CDR1 SQVTM and CDR2 ANQGSEA. The CDR3 is made up of 13 amino acids. The CDR3 sequence is CSVDLQTGDGYTF. The CDR3 DNA reads TGCAGCGTTGATCTCCAAACTGGGGATGGCTACACCTTC.

This chain links TRBV11-3 with TRBJ2-7; D unresolved. V lost 5 bases and J lost 0, with 5 bases in between. The CDR3 has 12 residues. CDR1 and CDR2 (germline): SGHNT, YENEEA. In DNA form, the CDR3 reads TGTGCCAGCAGCCCCAGCTCCTACGAGCAGTACTTC. Translating it yields CASSPSSYEQYF. The full variable domain, rest sourced from reference TRBV11-3 and TRBJ2-7, is EAGVVQSPRYKIIEKKQPVAFWCNPISGHNTLYWYLQNLGQGPELLIRYENEEAVDDSQLPKDRFSAERLKGVDSTLKIQPAELGDSAVYLCASSPSSYEQYFGPGTRLTVT.

Here the CDR3 reads CASSHPTSGSPYNEQFF. DNA for the CDR3: TGCGCCAGCAGCCACCCGACTAGCGGGAGCCCCTACAATGAGCAGTTCTTC. This chain uses TRBV4-3 with TRBJ2-1; 12 bases are shared with TRBD2. V lost 3 bases, J lost 2 bases, and 5 bases stayed unmatched. From germline, CDR1 is LGHNA and CDR2 YSLEER. CDR3 length equals 17 residues.

Concerning this clone itself: Other DNA sequences of this sample code for an identical CDR3. The V call is TRBV9, the J call TRBJ2-1; D remains ambiguous. This CDR3 comprises 15 residues. CDR1 is SGDLS and CDR2 is YYNGEE in the germline V gene. The germline V and J ends were trimmed by 0 bases and 0 bases, with 7 bases remaining between them. CDR3 DNA sequence: TGTGCCAGCAGCGTAGCCCCGAGCTCCTACAATGAGCAGTTCTTC. Encoded protein: CASSVAPSSYNEQFF.

The chain links TRBV7-2 to TRBJ2-7; D not certain. From germline, CDR1 is SGHTA and CDR2 FQGNSA. This CDR3 has 16 residues. Trimming removed 2 bases at V and 3 bases at J, with 17 bases between. Here the CDR3 reads CASSLNIRSTFYEQYF. The DNA of the CDR3 is TGTGCCAGCAGCTTAAACATCCGGTCCACCTTCTACGAGCAGTACTTC.

The chain is built from TRBV3-1 (or the pseudogene TRBV3-2) and TRBJ2-3; 9 bases map to TRBD2. J was trimmed by 4 bases and V by 2 bases; bases with no gene match: 13. There are 18 residues in the CDR3. Germline loops: CDR1 LGHDT, CDR2 YNNKEL (reference sequence). In nucleotides, the CDR3 is TGTGCCAGCAGCCAAATTTTCCCTAGCGGGAATGATGCAGATACGCAGTATTTT. Residues: CASSQIFPSGNDADTQYF.

The chain uses TRBV5-6 and TRBJ2-7, with 7 bases matching TRBD2. The V gene's germline CDR1 is SGHDT and CDR2 YYEEEE. The CDR3 contains 18 residues. Unmatched junction bases numbered 21, after V lost 4 bases and J lost 5 bases. The CDR3 DNA sequence: TGTGCCAGCAGCGTGGGTGCACTGGACTTAGCGGGTCTCCACGAGCAGTACTTC. Translated, it gives CASSVGALDLAGLHEQYF. The full variable domain, in which reference TRBV5-6 and TRBJ2-7 provide the parts outside the CDR3, is DAGVTQSPTHLIKTRGQQVTLRCSPKSGHDTVSWYQQALGQGPQFIFQYYEEEERQRGNFPDRFSGHQFPNYSSELNVNALLLGDSALYLCASSVGALDLAGLHEQYFGPGTRLTVT.

The V gene is TRBV7-9, the J gene TRBJ1-2, with 7 bases identical to TRBD1. Germline V CDR1 and CDR2: SEHNR, FQNEAQ (reference sequence). V lost 5 bases, J lost 7 bases, and 10 bases stayed unmatched. CDR3 length: 14 amino acids. The CDR3 coding sequence is TGTGCCAGCAGCATCGGACAGGCGCTCTCTGGCTACACCTTC. Protein product: CASSIGQALSGYTF. Full variable domain (missing parts from reference TRBV7-9 and TRBJ1-2): DTGVSQNPRHKITKRGQNVTFRCDPISEHNRLYWYRQTLGQGPEFLTYFQNEAQLEKSRLLSDRFSAERPKGSFSTLEIQRTEQGDSAMYLCASSIGQALSGYTFGSGTRLTVV.

The rearrangement uses TRBV28 and TRBJ1-6; D unresolved. The germline V gene encodes CDR1 MDHEN and CDR2 SYDVKM. There are 13 residues in the CDR3. Trimming left V 5 bases short and J 13 bases short, with 15 bases between. Here the CDR3 DNA reads TGTGCCAGCAGTCTTCTTTCCCCTCCGCCCCTCCACTTT. Protein product: CASSLLSPPPLHF.

V usage is TRBV28 and J usage is TRBJ2-3, with a possible D match to TRBD1 (6 bases). The germline gives CDR1 MDHEN, CDR2 SYDVKM. CDR3 length: 16 residues. V was pared by 5 bases and J by 0 bases, with 15 bases between. CDR3 region: CASSDPRGGSTDTQYF. For the CDR3, the DNA is TGTGCCAGCAGTGACCCTCGAGGGGGTAGCACAGATACGCAGTATTTT.

The genes are TRBV29-1 and TRBJ2-1, with TRBD2 matching over 12 bases. The CDR3 sequence is 15 residues long. CDR1 SQVTM and CDR2 ANQGSEA come from the germline V gene. V lost 6 bases and J lost 7; bases outside the gene matches: 10. The CDR3 DNA reads as TGCAGCGTGGTAGCTAGCGGGAGGGCTACTAATGAGCAGTTCTTC. Protein product: CSVVASGRATNEQFF.

The rearrangement uses TRBV21-1 and TRBJ1-5; the table's D call, TRBD1, was not checked against the DNA. TRBV21-1 is reported as a pseudogene. This CDR3 spans 14 amino acids. CDR3 bases: TGTGCCAGCAGCAACCAGGGTACGGATCAGCCCCAGCATTTT. Translating gives CASSNQGTDQPQHF.

This clone has just a few counts. Written as DNA, the CDR3 is TGTGCCAGCAGCCCCTTCGGGACAGAAGGGACCGGGGAGCTGTTTTTT. The encoded protein is CASSPFGTEGTGELFF. The chain uses TRBV7-7 and TRBJ2-2; TRBD1 matches 7 bases. CDR1 is SSHAT and CDR2 is FNYEAQ in the germline V gene (reference sequence). CDR3 length equals 16 residues. Unmatched junction bases numbered 11, after V lost 5 bases and J lost 5 bases.

The sample holds one count of this clone. The V call is TRBV30, the J call TRBJ1-4; TRBD1 matches at 9 bases. The germline gives CDR1 GTSNPN, CDR2 SVGIG (reference sequence). The CDR3 has 15 amino acids. V was clipped by 1 base and J by 14 bases; unmatched bases: 14. As DNA, the CDR3 is TGTGCCTGGAGTGCCCTAACAGGGGGCCTGCCATCGCTGTTTTTT. Translation gives CAWSALTGGLPSLFF.

The J gene is TRBJ1-5, the V gene TRBV6-1; D perhaps matches TRBD1 (5 bases). The CDR3 has 13 amino acids. The germline V and J ends were trimmed by 3 bases and 4 bases, with 7 bases remaining between them. Germline-derived CDR1 and CDR2 are MNHNS and SASEGT. DNA for the CDR3: TGTGCCAGCAGTGATGACAGAAATCAGCCCCAGCATTTT. Translation gives CASSDDRNQPQHF.

V usage is TRBV7-2 and J usage is TRBJ1-2; 7 bases match TRBD1. The length of the CDR3 is 13 residues. Losses at the gene ends were 5 bases for V and 3 bases for J; bases not matched to a gene: 3. Germline CDR1 SGHTA, CDR2 FQGNSA. CDR3 nucleotide sequence: TGTGCCAGCAGCCGAGGACAGGACTATGGCTACACCTTC. Its protein is CASSRGQDYGYTF.

This chain uses TRBV6-5 with TRBJ2-7; D possibly matches TRBD1 or TRBD2 (5 bases each). CDR1 MNHEY and CDR2 SVGAGI come from the germline V gene. The CDR3 runs to 14 residues. V was shortened by 5 bases and J by 4 bases, with 15 bases between the two germline ends. The CDR3 here is CASSHRDGTYEQYF. In nucleotides, the CDR3 is TGTGCCAGCAGTCACCGGGACGGAACTTACGAGCAGTACTTC.